These 12 T cell receptor beta chains originate from one sample sequenced in a study of blood T cell repertoires in COVID-19. Data came from immunoSEQ multiplex PCR; TCRdb stores just in-frame clones and leaves some out. The sample holds some 250,000 clones, over 80% seen once. The sequencing sample was made of peripheral blood. The receptors stem from a man aged 35-49 years with acute or convalescent COVID-19.

The rearrangement uses TRBV29-1 and TRBJ2-7; tentative D call: TRBD1 (5 bases). V was trimmed by 4 bases and J by 2 bases, leaving 15 bases between them. The CDR3 is 14 residues long. Germline CDR1 and CDR2: SQVTM and ANQGSEA. The CDR3: CSVGITGTTYEQYF. The CDR3 nucleotides read TGCAGCGTTGGAATTACAGGAACTACCTACGAGCAGTACTTC.

The rearrangement joins TRBV19 to TRBJ1-3; D unresolved. Trimming took 9 bases from V and 0 from J, leaving 15 bases between them. The CDR3 is 15 residues long. Germline V gives CDR1 LNHDA, CDR2 SQIVND (reference sequence). The CDR3 protein is CASHTRGSSGNTIYF. CDR3 coding DNA: TGTGCCAGCCATACCCGAGGGAGCTCTGGAAACACCATATATTTT.

The genes are TRBV27 and TRBJ2-1, with 12 bases identical to TRBD2. This CDR3 is built from 19 residues. Unmatched junction bases numbered 15, after V lost 3 bases and J lost 6 bases. Germline lookup yields CDR1 MNHEY and CDR2 SMNVEV (reference sequence). This CDR3 reads CASSLTSGSRAKLGNEQFF. The CDR3 DNA follows: TGTGCCAGCAGTTTGACTAGCGGGAGTAGGGCCAAACTGGGCAATGAGCAGTTCTTC.

The V call is TRBV7-2, the J call TRBJ1-2; 10 nucleotides align to TRBD1. CDR3 length equals 14 residues. Trimming at V came to 3 bases and at J to 8 bases, leaving 6 bases not matched to a gene. From germline, CDR1 is SGHTA and CDR2 FQGNSA. DNA of the CDR3: TGTGCCAGCAGCTTCGGGACAGGGGCTCGGGGCTACACCTTC. Its translation: CASSFGTGARGYTF. The whole variable domain, remainder taken from reference TRBV7-2 and TRBJ1-2, is GAGVSQSPSNKVTEKGKDVELRCDPISGHTALYWYRQSLGQGLEFLIYFQGNSAPDKSGLPSDRFSAERTGGSVSTLTIQRTQQEDSAVYLCASSFGTGARGYTFGSGTRLTVV.

The chain joins TRBV2 to TRBJ2-7; 9 positions agree with TRBD2. V gave up 8 bases and J gave up 5 bases; unmatched junction bases: 10. This CDR3 region has 14 residues. Germline values: CDR1 SNHLY, CDR2 FYNNEI. The CDR3 DNA reads TGTGCCAGCCTCAGGCCTAGCGGGGTTCACGAGCAGTACTTC. Residues: CASLRPSGVHEQYF.

The rearrangement joins TRBV15 to TRBJ1-5; 9 nucleotides line up with TRBD1. The CDR3 length is 15 residues. J gave up 4 bases and V 3 bases, and 4 bases lay outside the gene matches. Germline values: CDR1 LNHNV, CDR2 YYDKDF (reference sequence). The CDR3 is CATSSRGQGNQPQHF. The CDR3 DNA reads as TGTGCCACCAGCAGCCGTGGACAGGGGAATCAGCCCCAGCATTTT.

The chain combines TRBV19 with TRBJ2-5, with 8 bases that match TRBD2. Unmatched junction bases numbered 9, after V lost 8 bases and J lost 4 bases. The CDR3 extends over 14 amino acids. Germline V gives CDR1 LNHDA, CDR2 SQIVND (reference sequence). The CDR3 sequence: CASGAGAPGETQYF. In DNA form, the CDR3 reads TGTGCCAGTGGAGCGGGAGCCCCAGGAGAGACCCAGTACTTC.

This clone was detected only once. The chain links TRBV10-3 to TRBJ2-7, with D perhaps TRBD2 (6 bases). V was clipped by 6 bases and J by 5 bases, with 17 bases between them. Germline V CDR1 and CDR2: ENHRY, SYGVKD. The CDR3 covers 14 residues. In DNA form, the CDR3 reads TGTGCCATCAGGACAGACGTCGGGGGACACGAGCAGTACTTC. Translation gives CAIRTDVGGHEQYF.

The chain combines TRBV3-1 (or the pseudogene TRBV3-2) with TRBJ1-4, with D tentatively TRBD1 (6 bases). The CDR3 loop spans 15 amino acids. Trimming pared 2 bases from V and 8 bases from J, leaving 15 bases between. Germline V gene data show CDR1 as LGHDT and CDR2 as YNNKEL (reference sequence). CDR3 sequence (DNA): TGTGCCAGCAGCCAAAACGATAAGGGGGAAGAAAAACTGTTTTTT. The encoded protein is CASSQNDKGEEKLFF.

V gene TRBV19 combines with J gene TRBJ1-3; D remains ambiguous. Between the trimmed V and J ends, which lost 3 bases and 4 bases, there was a span of 10 bases. The CDR3 loop spans 14 amino acids. Per the germline V gene, CDR1 is LNHDA and CDR2 is SQIVND (reference sequence). For the CDR3, the DNA is TGTGCCAGTAGTATGAGCCAGGTCGGAAACACCATATATTTT. Translated, it gives CASSMSQVGNTIYF.

The J gene is TRBJ1-1, the V gene TRBV18, with 12 bases aligning to TRBD1. This CDR3 spans 17 amino acids. Trimming at V came to 0 bases and at J to 0 bases, leaving 2 bases not matched to a gene. In germline, CDR1 is KGHSH, CDR2 LQKENI. The CDR3 nucleotides are TGTGCCAGCTCACCACCGGGACAGGGGGCCATGAACACTGAAGCTTTCTTT. It yields the protein CASSPPGQGAMNTEAFF.

The chain uses TRBV12-3 or TRBV12-4 and TRBJ1-3; D is uncertain. This CDR3 spans 13 amino acids. V lost 2 bases to trimming and J lost 0 bases, with 2 bases between them. CDR3 DNA sequence: TGTGCCAGCAGTTTACGCTCTGGAAACACCATATATTTT. The encoded protein is CASSLRSGNTIYF.